The following is a TCR beta chain sequence with its context. These data are taken from a study of T cell changes during pregnancy in multiple sclerosis. Germline V CDR1 and CDR2: LNHDA, SQIVND (reference sequence). The V end lost 6 bases, the J end lost 4 bases, and 18 bases lay between the germline ends. The length of the CDR3 is 15 residues. Assay: immunoSEQ multiplex PCR; the TCRdb copy retains only in-frame clones and omits some. Of roughly 80,000 clones in the sample, 80% to 95% are singletons; the top ten hold about 0.93%. The sequence was obtained from a female donor with multiple sclerosis, enrolled in a pregnancy study. Source: peripheral blood, taken in the first trimester of pregnancy. The chain is built from TRBV19 and TRBJ1-2; no clear D. The CDR3 bases are TGTGCCAGTAGGGCGCCCCGGACTGGGCCCTATGGCTACACCTTC. The encoded protein is CASRAPRTGPYGYTF.